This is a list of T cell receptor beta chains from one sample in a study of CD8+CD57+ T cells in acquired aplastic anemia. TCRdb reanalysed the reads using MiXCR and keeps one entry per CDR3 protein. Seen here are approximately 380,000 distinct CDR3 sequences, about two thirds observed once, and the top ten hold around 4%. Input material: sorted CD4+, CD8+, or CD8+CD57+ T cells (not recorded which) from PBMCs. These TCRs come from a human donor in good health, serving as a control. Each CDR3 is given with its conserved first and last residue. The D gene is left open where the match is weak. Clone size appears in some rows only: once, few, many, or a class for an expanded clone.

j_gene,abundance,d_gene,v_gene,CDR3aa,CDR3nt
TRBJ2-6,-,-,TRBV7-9,CASSLDSAGSSGDNVLTF,TGTGCCAGCAGCTTAGATTCAGCAGGGTCATCTGGGGACAACGTCCTGACTTTC
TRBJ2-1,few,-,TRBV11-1,CASSSPVRRDNEQFF,TGTGCCAGCAGTTCGCCTGTCCGACGGGACAATGAGCAGTTCTTC
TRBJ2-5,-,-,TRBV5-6,CASSKTETRVGETQYF,TGTGCCAGCAGCAAGACAGAGACCAGGGTTGGGGAGACCCAGTACTTC
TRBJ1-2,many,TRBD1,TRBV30,CAWSSRDRPNYGYTF,TGTGCCTGGAGTTCTAGGGACAGACCTAACTATGGCTACACCTTC
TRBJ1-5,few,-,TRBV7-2,CASSLVGEGQPQHF,TGTGCCAGCAGCTTAGTGGGGGAGGGTCAGCCCCAGCATTTT
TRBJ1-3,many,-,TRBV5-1,CASSSNSGNTIYF,TGTGCCAGCAGCTCGAACTCTGGAAACACCATATATTTT
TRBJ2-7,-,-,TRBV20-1,CSARGQHYEQYF,TGCAGTGCTAGAGGACAGCACTACGAGCAGTACTTC
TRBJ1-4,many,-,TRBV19,CASSIGGRMTEF,TGTGCCAGTAGTATCGGGGGAAGAATGACGGAGTTT
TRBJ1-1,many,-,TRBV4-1,CASSQEGGNFAEAFF,TGCGCCAGCAGCCAAGAAGGGGGAAATTTCGCTGAAGCTTTCTTT
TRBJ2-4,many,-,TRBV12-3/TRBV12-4,CASSRGDLAKNIQYF,TGTGCCAGCAGTAGGGGCGACTTAGCCAAAAACATTCAGTACTTC
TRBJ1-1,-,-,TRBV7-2,CASSCGRGSNTDVFF,TGCGCCAGCAGCTGTGGACGCGGATCGAACACTGACGTTTTCTTT
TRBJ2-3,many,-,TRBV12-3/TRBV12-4,CASSSVPLGRGDTDTQYF,TGTGCCAGCAGCAGTGTTCCCTTGGGCAGGGGAGACACAGATACGCAGTATTTT
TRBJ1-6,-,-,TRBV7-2,CASSPRTGSSPLHF,TGCGCCAGCAGCCCGAGAACCGGGTCTTCACCGCTCCACTTT
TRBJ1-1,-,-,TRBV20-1,CSATGTTRENTEAFF,TGCAGTGCAACAGGGACTACCCGTGAAAACACTGAAGCTTTCTTT
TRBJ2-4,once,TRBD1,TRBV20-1,CSARDQGQGANIQYF,TGCAGTGCTAGAGATCAAGGACAGGGGGCGAACATTCAGTACTTC
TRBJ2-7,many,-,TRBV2,CASKFLPGSSYEQYF,TGTGCCAGCAAGTTTTTACCGGGGAGCTCCTACGAGCAGTACTTC
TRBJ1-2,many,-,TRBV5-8,CASSSSMRDGGGYTF,TGTGCCAGCAGCTCCTCGATGAGGGATGGAGGAGGCTACACCTTC
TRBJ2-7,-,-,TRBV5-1,CASSSRGEGSEQYF,TGCGCCAGCAGCTCGCGGGGAGAGGGGTCCGAGCAGTACTTC
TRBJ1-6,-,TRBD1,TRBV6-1,CASSPDRGRSPLHF,TGTGCCAGCAGTCCTGACAGGGGGCGGTCACCCCTCCACTTT
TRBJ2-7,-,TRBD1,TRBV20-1,CSAYPTGQEEYF,TGCAGTGCTTACCCAACGGGACAGGAGGAGTACTTC
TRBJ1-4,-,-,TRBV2,CASSRGKTPATNEKLFF,TGTGCCAGCAGTCGTGGGAAAACCCCAGCAACTAATGAAAAACTGTTTTTT
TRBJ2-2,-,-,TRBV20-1,CSAKGQNTGELFF,TGCAGTGCAAAAGGACAGAATACCGGGGAGCTGTTTTTT
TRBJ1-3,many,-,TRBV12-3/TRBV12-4,CASSLAFTIYF,TGTGCCAGCAGTTTGGCCTTCACCATATATTTT
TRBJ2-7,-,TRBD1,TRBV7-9,CASSLVGTGGRYEQYF,TGTGCCAGCAGCTTAGTTGGGACAGGGGGCAGGTACGAGCAGTACTTC
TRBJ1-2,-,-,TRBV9,CASSLGSGPGGYAF,TGCGCCAGCAGCTTGGGTTCGGGGCCGGGAGGCTACGCCTTC
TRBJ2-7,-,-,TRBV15,CATRSREHYEQYF,TGTGCCACTAGAAGCAGGGAGCACTACGAGCAGTACTTC
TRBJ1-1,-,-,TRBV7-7,CASSQKGLSTETYF,TGTGCCAGCAGCCAGAAGGGACTGAGCACTGAAACGTACTTT
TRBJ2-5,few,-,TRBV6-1,CASYTIRNQETQYF,TGTGCCAGCTATACTATTCGAAACCAAGAGACCCAGTACTTC
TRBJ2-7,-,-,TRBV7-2,CASSLAWDASSEQYF,TGTGCCAGCAGCTTGGCGTGGGACGCCTCCTCCGAGCAGTACTTC
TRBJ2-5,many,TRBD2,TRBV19,CASSILAGGRETQYF,TGTGCCAGTAGTATCCTGGCGGGGGGCCGGGAGACCCAGTACTTC
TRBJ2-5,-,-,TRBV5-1,CASSQPFQGKSDQETQYF,TGTGCCAGCAGCCAGCCATTCCAGGGGAAGAGTGACCAAGAGACCCAGTACTTC
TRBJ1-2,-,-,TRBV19,CASSIALGALGNTF,TGTGCCAGTAGTATCGCACTGGGGGCGCTTGGCAACACCTTC
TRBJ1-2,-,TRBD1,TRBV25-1,CASTPFGQANYGYTF,TGTGCCAGCACTCCCTTCGGACAGGCTAACTATGGCTACACCTTC
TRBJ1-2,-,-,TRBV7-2,CASSLARSGGSYNF,TGTGCCAGCAGCTTAGCCAGGAGCGGGGGGTCCTACAATTTC
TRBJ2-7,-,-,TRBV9,CASSVREPGRQYF,TGTGCCAGCAGCGTAAGAGAGCCAGGAAGGCAGTACTTC
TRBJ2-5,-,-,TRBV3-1,CASSLGLLQETQYF,TGTGCCAGCAGCCTCGGACTACTCCAAGAGACCCAGTACTTC
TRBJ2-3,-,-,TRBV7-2,CASSLGERTIREEF,TGTGCCAGCAGCCTAGGGGAGAGGACAATTCGGGAAGAGTTT
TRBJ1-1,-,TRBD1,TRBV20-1,CSAREFAGGDTEAFF,TGCAGTGCTAGAGAGTTTGCAGGGGGCGACACTGAAGCTTTCTTT
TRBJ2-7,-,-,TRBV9,CASSVGSGYNQETLYF,TGTGCCAGCAGCGTAGGATCTGGCTATAACCAAGAGACCCTGTACTTC
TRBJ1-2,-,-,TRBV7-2,CASSRPRGMTEAF,TGTGCCAGCAGCCGTCCCAGGGGAATGACTGAAGCTTTC
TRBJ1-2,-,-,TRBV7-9,CARSLEVGRANYGYTF,TGTGCCAGAAGCTTAGAAGTGGGTCGCGCTAACTATGGCTACACCTTC
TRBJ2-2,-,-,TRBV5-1,CANNKDQAGGELFF,TGTGCCAACAACAAAGACCAGGCAGGCGGGGAGCTGTTTTTT
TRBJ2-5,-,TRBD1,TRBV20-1,CSASLRGTKYF,TGCAGTGCTAGCCTCAGGGGGACCAAGTACTTC
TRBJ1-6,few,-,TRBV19,CASKVGHTNSPLHF,TGTGCCAGTAAAGTCGGACACACTAATTCACCCCTCCACTTT
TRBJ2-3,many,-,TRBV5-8,CASSLPATDTQYF,TGTGCCAGCAGCTTGCCGGCAACAGATACGCAGTATTTT
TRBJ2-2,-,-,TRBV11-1,CASSLGPGHPFYTGELFF,TGTGCCAGCAGCTTAGGACCGGGACACCCTTTTTACACCGGGGAGCTGTTTTTT
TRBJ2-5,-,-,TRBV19,CASTQGGGGRETQYF,TGTGCCAGTACCCAGGGAGGGGGTGGACGAGAGACCCAGTACTTC
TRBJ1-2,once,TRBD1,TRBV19,CASSGRTIGTGGSNGYTF,TGTGCCAGTAGTGGGCGAACTATCGGGACAGGGGGAAGTAATGGCTACACCTTC